One sample yielded the 6 T cell receptor beta chains listed below, sequenced in a study of metastatic and nonmetastatic thyroid tumors. Among the patients, none had received any treatment before thyroid surgery. With MiXCR, TCRdb called clones anew from the PCR reads. The table records about 39,000 clones, approximately 17% of them present only once. Material for sequencing was tumor tissue. The receptors here all came from a female donor with papillary thyroid cancer or a benign thyroid nodule (not recorded which). Some clones in this sample may be carry-over from other donors' samples.

This clone was detected ten times or more. V usage is TRBV19 and J usage is TRBJ1-4; D call uncertain. This CDR3 comprises 14 residues. Germline CDR1 is LNHDA and CDR2 is SQIVND (reference sequence). V lost 5 bases to trimming and J lost 2 bases, with 9 bases between them. The CDR3 is CASSPTATNEKLFF. The CDR3 coding sequence is TGTGCCAGTAGTCCCACGGCGACTAATGAAAAACTGTTTTTT.

This clone was seen many times. V is TRBV12-3 or TRBV12-4 and J is TRBJ1-5; TRBD1 matches at 11 bases. The V and J ends lost 6 bases and 3 bases, in that order; junction bases with no gene match: 4. CDR3 size: 15 residues. CDR3 sequence: CASRRGQGDNQPQHF. CDR3 in DNA: TGTGCCAGCAGACGGGGACAGGGGGACAATCAGCCCCAGCATTTT.

This clone has a handful of counts. The germline gene is not matched at one end of the junction; a read error may be the cause. V is TRBV6-2 or TRBV6-3 and J is TRBJ1-3; 9 positions agree with TRBD1. The CDR3 has 16 residues. Germline values: CDR1 MNHEY, CDR2 SVGEGT. The CDR3 DNA is TGTGCCAGCAGTCCCAGACAGGGGGATACTGGAAACACCATACATTTT. It yields the protein CASSPRQGDTGNTIHF.

This clone has ten or more counts. The chain employs TRBV7-9 and TRBJ2-3; TRBD2 matches 8 bases. The V gene end was trimmed by 2 bases and the J gene end by 4 bases; junction bases not matched to a gene: 5. The germline V gene has CDR1 SEHNR and CDR2 FQNEAQ (reference sequence). This CDR3 contains 15 residues. CDR3 amino acids: CASSLTGGGPDTQYF. In nucleotides, the CDR3 is TGTGCCAGCAGCTTAACCGGCGGGGGGCCAGATACGCAGTATTTT. Variable domain in full (rest from reference TRBV7-9 and TRBJ2-3): DTGVSQNPRHKITKRGQNVTFRCDPISEHNRLYWYRQTLGQGPEFLTYFQNEAQLEKSRLLSDRFSAERPKGSFSTLEIQRTEQGDSAMYLCASSLTGGGPDTQYFGPGTRLTVL.

The V and J genes are TRBV20-1 and TRBJ1-6; weak D call: TRBD1 (5 bases). Trimming cost V 1 base and J 0 bases, with 10 bases left between them. The CDR3 is 16 amino acids. Germline V gene sequence: CDR1 DFQATT, CDR2 SNEGSKA (reference sequence). The CDR3 reads CSARASGTSYNSPLHF. In DNA, the CDR3 is TGCAGTGCTAGAGCGTCAGGGACCTCCTATAATTCACCCCTCCACTTT.

This clone was detected many times. The chain recombines TRBV2 with TRBJ2-1, with D uncertain. This CDR3 has 17 amino acids. Germline V CDR1 and CDR2: SNHLY, FYNNEI. V was trimmed by 7 bases and J by 6 bases, leaving 25 bases between them. The CDR3 DNA reads as TGTGCCAGCATACTCCCTCCGGGCAGATCCTTGGGCAATGAGCAGTTCTTC. Translation: CASILPPGRSLGNEQFF. The full variable domain, with the rest looked up from reference TRBV2 and TRBJ2-1, is EPEVTQTPSHQVTQMGQEVILRCVPISNHLYFYWYRQILGQKVEFLVSFYNNEISEKSEIFDDQFSVERPDGSNFTLKIRSTKLEDSAMYFCASILPPGRSLGNEQFFGPGTRLTVL.